The clone carrying this T cell receptor beta chain was found a few times. Its target is not known. This sample was included in a study of beta chain features in type 1 diabetes. Reverse transcription of all isolated RNA meant that expressed TCRB transcripts were sequenced. The method was immunoSEQ multiplex PCR; TCRdb's version includes in-frame clones alone and lacks a portion of them. Of about 700,000 clones listed, roughly 13% are singletons. This CDR3 region has 18 residues. Germline CDR1 MGHRA, CDR2 YSYEKL. The V gene end was trimmed by 0 bases and the J gene end by 1 base; junction bases not matched to a gene: 9. Study-level results: Moderately but significantly shorter TCRB CDR3s were found in Type 1 diabetes patients in all four CD4+ subsets.

The receptor comes from a man between 18 and 29 years old with type 1 diabetes. The V call is TRBV4-1, the J call TRBJ2-5; 9 bases align to TRBD2. The sample consisted of naive CD4+ T cells from blood. The chain's CDR3 is CASSQDLGAGGLQETQYF. In DNA, the CDR3 is TGCGCCAGCAGCCAAGATCTCGGGGCGGGGGGGCTCCAAGAGACCCAGTACTTC.